The 19 T cell receptor beta chains below all came from one sample that was sequenced in a study of cytomegalovirus exposure and HLA in healthy donors (dated by TCRdb to about 2017). The method was the immunoSEQ multiplex PCR assay. Entries here come from immuneACCESS through TCRdb and include only in-frame sequences with V and J called. Some clones fail to appear in such tables; in the studies checked, an unresolved V gene covers under half of the shortfall, and the cause of the remainder is unknown. The sample has about 180,000 clones on record, roughly 85% of them singletons. The biggest ten clones account for approximately 16% of the sample. The material sequenced was PBMCs. These receptors were taken from a young man in good health and CMV-seropositive.

The chain employs TRBV10-3 and TRBJ1-1; maybe TRBD1 (5 bases). Trimming pared 5 bases from V and 7 bases from J, leaving 20 bases between. The CDR3 consists of 15 residues. Germline CDR1 is ENHRY and CDR2 is SYGVKD. The CDR3, as DNA: TGTGCCATCAGTCCATCGTCCCTGGGGGGGTTTGAAGCTTTCTTT. Its translation is CAISPSSLGGFEAFF.

The CDR3: CASAKIGQGEKTQYF. The CDR3 DNA follows: TGTGCCAGCGCCAAGATTGGACAGGGGGAGAAGACCCAGTACTTC. The V and J genes are TRBV6-5 and TRBJ2-5, with 10 positions matching TRBD1. The CDR3 runs to 15 residues. Germline assignment: CDR1 MNHEY and CDR2 SVGAGI. Germline trimming cut 8 bases from V and 6 bases from J; bases unmatched to any gene: 12.

V and J are TRBV28 and TRBJ1-1; 7 positions agree with TRBD1. J lost 0 bases, V lost 8 bases, and 6 bases had no gene match. The germline V gene encodes CDR1 MDHEN and CDR2 SYDVKM. The CDR3 has 14 residues. In DNA, the CDR3 is TGTGCCAGCGGACAGGCACCCATGAACACTGAAGCTTTCTTT. The encoded protein is CASGQAPMNTEAFF.

The chain employs TRBV7-9 and TRBJ1-4; unclear D gene. Germline CDR1 is SEHNR and CDR2 is FQNEAQ (reference sequence). There are 16 residues in the CDR3. V shed 0 bases and J shed 5 bases, with 13 bases lying between them. The CDR3 loop is CASSLALSVRNEKLFF. CDR3 DNA sequence: TGTGCCAGCAGCTTAGCGCTTTCCGTCCGGAATGAAAAACTGTTTTTT. The entire variable domain, with the rest obtained from reference TRBV7-9 and TRBJ1-4, is as follows: DTGVSQNPRHKITKRGQNVTFRCDPISEHNRLYWYRQTLGQGPEFLTYFQNEAQLEKSRLLSDRFSAERPKGSFSTLEIQRTEQGDSAMYLCASSLALSVRNEKLFFGSGTQLSVL.

J is TRBJ2-5 and V is TRBV5-1; 7 bases agree with TRBD2. V was clipped by 1 base and J by 1 base; unmatched bases: 7. This CDR3 has 16 residues. Germline assignment: CDR1 SGHRS and CDR2 YFSETQ. The CDR3 coding sequence is TGCGCCAGCAGCTTGTGGTCGGCGGGGGTCCAAGAGACCCAGTACTTC. The encoded protein is CASSLWSAGVQETQYF. Full variable domain (rest looked up from reference TRBV5-1 and TRBJ2-5): KAGVTQTPRYLIKTRGQQVTLSCSPISGHRSVSWYQQTPGQGLQFLFEYFSETQRNKGNFPGRFSGRQFSNSRSEMNVSTLELGDSALYLCASSLWSAGVQETQYFGPGTRLLVL.

The V and J genes are TRBV30 and TRBJ2-3; 10 bases align to TRBD1. The CDR3 length is 16 residues. CDR1 and CDR2 (germline): GTSNPN, SVGIG (reference sequence). V shed 0 bases and J 8 bases; nucleotides not matched to a gene: 11. CDR3 DNA sequence: TGTGCCTGGAGTGTAGGCTGGGGACAGGGGTTAGGTACGCAGTATTTT. Its translation: CAWSVGWGQGLGTQYF. Looking up the rest from reference TRBV30 and TRBJ2-3 gives the full variable domain: SQTIHQWPATLVQPVGSPLSLECTVEGTSNPNLYWYRQAAGRGLQLLFYSVGIGQISSEVPQNLSASRPQDRQFILSSKKLLLSDSGFYLCAWSVGWGQGLGTQYFGPGTRLTVL.

The V gene is TRBV5-1, the J gene TRBJ2-3, with D possibly matching TRBD2 (6 bases). V was trimmed by 0 bases and J by 6 bases, leaving 20 bases between them. This CDR3 has 17 amino acids. Germline V gene lookup returns CDR1 SGHRS and CDR2 YFSETQ. The CDR3 loop reads CASSLVSYGGGSDTQYF. In DNA form, the CDR3 reads TGCGCCAGCAGCTTGGTGTCTTATGGGGGAGGATCGGATACGCAGTATTTT.

This rearrangement joins TRBV11-2 to TRBJ1-2, with D tentatively TRBD1 (6 bases). The CDR3 sequence is 15 residues long. Germline values: CDR1 SGHAT, CDR2 FQNNGV. Between the trimmed V and J ends, which lost 0 bases and 4 bases, there was a span of 12 bases. CDR3 nucleotide sequence: TGTGCCAGCAGCTTAGAGTGGACAGCAAGCTATGGCTACACCTTC. It translates to CASSLEWTASYGYTF.

The chain carries TRBV11-3 and TRBJ1-3; 9 bases align to TRBD1. Germline CDR1 is SGHNT and CDR2 is YENEEA. Trimming removed 5 bases from V and 0 bases from J; junction bases left unmatched: 8. The CDR3 loop spans 17 amino acids. CDR3 region: CASSHPGQGNSGNTIYF. In nucleotides, the CDR3 is TGTGCCAGCAGCCATCCCGGACAGGGGAACTCTGGAAACACCATATATTTT.

V usage is TRBV5-1 and J usage is TRBJ1-1; 12 bases agree with TRBD1. The CDR3 runs 16 residues. The V gene end was trimmed by 5 bases and the J gene end by 1 base; junction bases not matched to a gene: 6. In germline, CDR1 is SGHRS, CDR2 YFSETQ. DNA of the CDR3: TGCGCCAGCAGGGCCGGGACAGGGGGCGCGAACACTGAAGCTTTCTTT. Translated: CASRAGTGGANTEAFF.

This chain joins TRBV14 and TRBJ2-3, with 7 bases identical to TRBD1. Germline V lookup: CDR1 SGHDN, CDR2 FVKESK. The J segment lost 5 bases and the V segment lost 6 bases, leaving 14 bases of the junction unmatched. The CDR3 runs 16 residues. CDR3 bases: TGTGCCAGCAGTCGTACCGAGACAGGGATGAGAGATACGCAGTATTTT. Amino acid sequence: CASSRTETGMRDTQYF.

This chain links TRBV5-1 with TRBJ1-4, with 11 bases identical to TRBD1. The CDR3 is 16 amino acids. The V gene's germline CDR1 is SGHRS and CDR2 YFSETQ. J lost 7 bases, V lost 2 bases, and 7 bases had no gene match. The CDR3 loop reads CASSFGQGAPGEKLFF. CDR3 DNA sequence: TGCGCCAGCAGCTTCGGACAGGGGGCGCCTGGTGAAAAACTGTTTTTT.

The V gene is TRBV30, the J gene TRBJ1-1; TRBD1 matches 7 bases. The V and J ends lost 4 bases and 1 base, in that order; junction bases with no gene match: 6. The CDR3 is made up of 14 amino acids. Germline CDR1 is GTSNPN and CDR2 is SVGIG (reference sequence). As DNA, the CDR3 is TGTGCCTGGAAAAACAGGGGTAGGAACACTGAAGCTTTCTTT. It codes for CAWKNRGRNTEAFF.

The J gene is TRBJ2-7, the V gene TRBV28; TRBD2 is a possible D gene (6 bases). Trimming removed 3 bases at V and 2 bases at J, with 11 bases between. Germline CDR1 and CDR2: MDHEN and SYDVKM. CDR3 length: 14 residues. CDR3 nucleotide sequence: TGTGCCAGCAGTTTGTCTAGCGCCACCTACGAGCAGTACTTC. Its protein is CASSLSSATYEQYF.

The chain joins TRBV5-4 to TRBJ2-5; D is perhaps TRBD2 (5 bases). The V end was cut by 2 bases, the J end by 0 bases, with 17 bases between. This CDR3 region has 17 residues. Germline CDR1 SGHNT, CDR2 YYREEE (reference sequence). The CDR3 sequence is CASSFLGSAIDQETQYF. The CDR3 DNA is TGTGCCAGCAGCTTTCTAGGTAGCGCTATTGACCAAGAGACCCAGTACTTC.

The gene calls are TRBV5-1 and TRBJ2-3, with 13 bases identical to TRBD2. CDR1 and CDR2 (germline): SGHRS, YFSETQ. V lost 4 bases, J lost 0 bases, and 8 bases stayed unmatched. CDR3 length: 18 amino acids. CDR3 amino acids: CASSALTSGGASTDTQYF. The CDR3 DNA sequence: TGCGCCAGCAGCGCCCTTACTAGCGGGGGGGCTAGCACAGATACGCAGTATTTT.

This chain joins TRBV9 and TRBJ2-7; 9 bases map to TRBD2. With V trimmed by 0 bases and J by 2 bases, 6 bases remained unmatched. The CDR3 extends over 16 amino acids. Germline V gene lookup returns CDR1 SGDLS and CDR2 YYNGEE. CDR3 DNA sequence: TGTGCCAGCAGCGTAGCGGGTCTAGCGGGAACCTACGAGCAGTACTTC. Its protein is CASSVAGLAGTYEQYF.

A word on this clone: Other DNA variants within this sample encode the same CDR3. The CDR3 DNA sequence: TGTGCCAGCAGTTTAACAGGGAATCAGCCCCAGCATTTT. Translated: CASSLTGNQPQHF. This chain joins TRBV28 and TRBJ1-5, with a possible D match to TRBD1 (6 bases). The CDR3 is 13 amino acids. V dropped 2 bases and J dropped 4 bases, with 6 bases sitting between them. CDR1 and CDR2 from the germline V gene are MDHEN and SYDVKM.

The chain has TRBV6-6 and TRBJ2-7, with TRBD1 as a possible D gene (5 bases). Between the trimmed V and J ends, which lost 4 bases and 5 bases, there was a span of 18 bases. Germline lookup yields CDR1 MNHNY and CDR2 SVGAGI (reference sequence). This CDR3 region has 15 residues. CDR3 residues: CASSLGPRQGDEQYF. The CDR3, as DNA: TGTGCCAGCAGTTTGGGCCCGCGGCAGGGTGACGAGCAGTACTTC.